These 25 T cell receptor beta chains share one sample of origin, sequenced in a study of identical twins. TCRdb redid the calling of the 5' RACE reads with MiXCR, one entry per CDR3 protein. This table holds 450,000 or so distinct CDR3 sequences, around 14% found once. Separately, the same data were catalogued under a study of yellow fever vaccine responses in identical twins.

Sequencing was done on a sample of CD4+ T cells sorted from blood. Source of these receptors: a woman aged 18-30 years in good health.

This chain links TRBV28 with TRBJ2-1, with TRBD1 matching 7 bases. CDR1 and CDR2 from the germline V gene are MDHEN and SYDVKM. This CDR3 contains 13 residues. The V and J ends lost 4 bases and 7 bases, in that order; junction bases with no gene match: 4. CDR3: CASSSNRGNEQFF. The CDR3 DNA sequence: TGTGCCAGCAGTTCAAACAGGGGAAATGAGCAGTTCTTC. The full variable domain, completed using reference TRBV28 and TRBJ2-1, is DVKVTQSSRYLVKRTGEKVFLECVQDMDHENMFWYRQDPGLGLRLIYFSYDVKMKEKGDIPEGYSVSREKKERFSLILESASTNQTSMYLCASSSNRGNEQFFGPGTRLTVL.

This clonotype appeared once. The rearrangement uses TRBV10-1 and TRBJ2-7, with 7 bases that match TRBD1. Germline V gene lookup returns CDR1 WNHNN and CDR2 SYGVQD (reference sequence). CDR3 length equals 14 residues. Trimming at V came to 2 bases and at J to 2 bases, leaving 3 bases not matched to a gene. As DNA, the CDR3 is TGCGCCAGCAGTGAGGACAGGGTCGCCTACGAGCAGTACTTC. It codes for CASSEDRVAYEQYF.

V usage is TRBV10-3 and J usage is TRBJ2-7; maybe TRBD2 (6 bases). V was clipped by 6 bases and J by 0 bases, with 9 bases between them. The CDR3 totals 13 residues. Germline CDR1 reads ENHRY; CDR2 reads SYGVKD. Here the CDR3 DNA reads TGTGCCATCAGCCTGGGGGGCTCCTACGAGCAGTACTTC. This sequence encodes CAISLGGSYEQYF.

This clonotype was found many times. The chain carries TRBV4-3 and TRBJ2-7; maybe TRBD1 (5 bases). From germline, CDR1 is LGHNA and CDR2 YSLEER. V shed 3 bases and J shed 0 bases, with 12 bases lying between them. The CDR3 extends over 15 amino acids. CDR3 sequence reads: CASSQETDSSYEQYF. In DNA, the CDR3 is TGCGCCAGCAGCCAGGAGACCGACAGCTCCTACGAGCAGTACTTC.

This clonotype was seen only a few times. The V call is TRBV7-2, the J call TRBJ2-7, with D unresolved. CDR1 and CDR2 from the germline V gene are SGHTA and FQGNSA. This CDR3 comprises 17 residues. V lost 0 bases, J lost 0 bases, and 15 bases lay in between. CDR3 protein: CASSLALSVLSSYEQYF. The CDR3 coding sequence is TGTGCCAGCAGCTTAGCGCTATCTGTCCTTAGCTCCTACGAGCAGTACTTC.

This clonotype was counted a few times. The chain carries TRBV7-9 and TRBJ2-5, with 9 bases fitting TRBD1. CDR3 length equals 15 residues. V shed 3 bases, J shed 5 bases, and the junction held 7 bases outside the gene matches. Germline assignment: CDR1 SEHNR and CDR2 FQNEAQ (reference sequence). The CDR3 reads CASSFSGTGFETQYF. The CDR3 nucleotides are TGTGCCAGCAGCTTCTCCGGGACAGGGTTTGAGACCCAGTACTTC. Combining the CDR3 with reference TRBV7-9 and TRBJ2-5 gives the whole variable domain DTGVSQNPRHKITKRGQNVTFRCDPISEHNRLYWYRQTLGQGPEFLTYFQNEAQLEKSRLLSDRFSAERPKGSFSTLEIQRTEQGDSAMYLCASSFSGTGFETQYFGPGTRLLVL.

This clonotype came up a few times. The chain recombines TRBV27 with TRBJ1-6, with 9 bases fitting TRBD1. Germline CDR1 reads MNHEY; CDR2 reads SMNVEV (reference sequence). J was trimmed by 7 bases and V by 8 bases; bases with no gene match: 9. The CDR3 is made up of 15 amino acids. In nucleotides, the CDR3 is TGTGCCAGCTGGGCGGGACAGGGCATCAATTCACCCCTCCACTTT. Amino acids: CASWAGQGINSPLHF.

V usage is TRBV28 and J usage is TRBJ2-7, with TRBD1 as a possible D gene (6 bases). With 6 bases removed from V and 7 bases from J, the gap between germline ends came to 22 bases. Germline V gene data show CDR1 as MDHEN and CDR2 as SYDVKM. The CDR3 sequence is 15 residues long. The CDR3 DNA sequence: TGTGCCAGCAGGCCTGACAGGAACCTACCGGGGGAGCAGTACTTC. Amino acid sequence: CASRPDRNLPGEQYF.

This clonotype has just a few counts. The genes are TRBV12-3 or TRBV12-4 and TRBJ2-7; perhaps TRBD2 as D (6 bases). The CDR3 loop spans 11 amino acids. V dropped 6 bases and J dropped 7 bases, with 10 bases sitting between them. For the CDR3, the DNA is TGTGCCAGCAGGGGAGGTATGGAGCAGTACTTC. Its translation is CASRGGMEQYF.

This clonotype was found a few times. This sequence joins TRBV5-1 and TRBJ2-4; D possibly uses TRBD1 or TRBD2 (6 bases each). Trimming stripped 4 bases from V and 7 bases from J, with 18 bases between. Germline-derived CDR1 and CDR2 are SGHRS and YFSETQ. The CDR3 spans 15 residues. As DNA, the CDR3 is TGCGCCAGCAGCCTAGTTAGGGGGGCTGAGAACATTCAGTACTTC. It encodes CASSLVRGAENIQYF. Based on the CDR3 plus reference TRBV5-1 and TRBJ2-4, the full variable domain is KAGVTQTPRYLIKTRGQQVTLSCSPISGHRSVSWYQQTPGQGLQFLFEYFSETQRNKGNFPGRFSGRQFSNSRSEMNVSTLELGDSALYLCASSLVRGAENIQYFGAGTRLSVL.

The rearrangement links TRBV7-9 to TRBJ2-7, with 7 bases that match TRBD1. This CDR3 comprises 16 residues. Germline trimming cut 0 bases from V and 0 bases from J; bases unmatched to any gene: 5. Germline V gives CDR1 SEHNR, CDR2 FQNEAQ (reference sequence). This CDR3 is CASSLAGGTVSYEQYF. CDR3 bases: TGTGCCAGCAGCTTAGCTGGTGGGACAGTCTCCTACGAGCAGTACTTC.

This clonotype occurred a few times. This CDR3 is CASSRRTSGYQETQYF. The CDR3, as DNA: TGTGCCAGCAGCCGAAGGACTAGCGGGTATCAAGAGACCCAGTACTTC. The chain is built from TRBV7-8 and TRBJ2-5; TRBD2 agrees at 11 bases. J gave up 2 bases and V 5 bases, and 7 bases lay outside the gene matches. Germline loops: CDR1 SGHVS, CDR2 FQNEAQ. There are 16 residues in the CDR3.

CDR3 bases: TGTGCCAGCAGCTTAGCCCAGGGGACAATCCACTCCGGGGAGCTGTTTTTT. The encoded protein is CASSLAQGTIHSGELFF. This chain uses TRBV7-9 with TRBJ2-2, with a tentative D call TRBD1 (6 bases). There are 17 residues in the CDR3. Germline V gene data show CDR1 as SEHNR and CDR2 as FQNEAQ (reference sequence). V dropped 0 bases and J dropped 6 bases, with 17 bases sitting between them. The full variable domain, with the rest looked up from reference TRBV7-9 and TRBJ2-2, is DTGVSQNPRHKITKRGQNVTFRCDPISEHNRLYWYRQTLGQGPEFLTYFQNEAQLEKSRLLSDRFSAERPKGSFSTLEIQRTEQGDSAMYLCASSLAQGTIHSGELFFGEGSRLTVL.

The V call is TRBV7-2, the J call TRBJ2-3; TRBD2 matches 10 bases. The CDR3 runs 16 residues. Germline V gene lookup returns CDR1 SGHTA and CDR2 FQGNSA. Germline trimming cut 3 bases from V and 3 bases from J; bases unmatched to any gene: 6. CDR3 residues: CASSFHGGLATDTQYF. The CDR3 nucleotides read TGTGCCAGCAGCTTTCACGGGGGACTAGCGACAGATACGCAGTATTTT.

The rearrangement links TRBV11-1 to TRBJ2-7; D is perhaps TRBD2 (5 bases). This CDR3 region has 16 residues. V was trimmed by 0 bases and J by 5 bases, leaving 17 bases between them. Germline loops: CDR1 SGHAT, CDR2 FQDESV (reference sequence). The CDR3 DNA is TGTGCCAGCAGCTTAGCTGGCCGGAAACCCGGGGACGAGCAGTACTTC. Translation: CASSLAGRKPGDEQYF.

This chain links TRBV3-1 with TRBJ2-5, with TRBD2 matching 9 bases. Trimming took 1 base from V and 6 from J; bases not matched to a gene: 9. Germline V lookup: CDR1 LGHDT, CDR2 YNNKEL (reference sequence). The CDR3 consists of 16 residues. The CDR3 here is CASSQGTSVMRKTQYF. The CDR3, as DNA: TGTGCCAGCAGCCAAGGGACTAGCGTTATGAGAAAGACCCAGTACTTC.

This clonotype was detected ten times or more. This chain joins TRBV27 and TRBJ2-7, with 9 bases matching TRBD1. V shed 6 bases and J 2 bases; nucleotides not matched to a gene: 2. Germline lookup yields CDR1 MNHEY and CDR2 SMNVEV (reference sequence). The CDR3 has 13 residues. CDR3 amino acids: CASSRQGAYEQYF. DNA for the CDR3: TGTGCCAGCAGCCGACAGGGGGCCTACGAGCAGTACTTC.

The chain is built from TRBV10-3 and TRBJ1-2; 10 nucleotides align to TRBD1. V lost 9 bases and J lost 3; bases outside the gene matches: 4. Germline V gene data show CDR1 as ENHRY and CDR2 as SYGVKD. This CDR3 comprises 13 residues. Here the CDR3 reads CAIEDRGDYGYTF. CDR3 DNA: TGTGCCATTGAGGACAGGGGGGACTATGGCTACACCTTC.

This clonotype was found once. This chain joins TRBV9 and TRBJ2-7; TRBD1 or TRBD2 may be the D gene (5 bases each). Trimming removed 3 bases from V and 6 bases from J, with 13 bases in between. Germline CDR1 SGDLS, CDR2 YYNGEE. The CDR3 contains 13 residues. In nucleotides, the CDR3 is TGTGCCAGCAGCGAACGCAGGGAGTCCGAGCAGTACTTC. Amino acids: CASSERRESEQYF. The complete variable domain, with remaining parts taken from reference TRBV9 and TRBJ2-7, reads DSGVTQTPKHLITATGQRVTLRCSPRSGDLSVYWYQQSLDQGLQFLIQYYNGEERAKGNILERFSAQQFPDLHSELNLSSLELGDSALYFCASSERRESEQYFGPGTRLTVT.

This clonotype has ten or more counts. V gene TRBV2 combines with J gene TRBJ2-7, with D perhaps matching TRBD1 (6 bases). Trimming took 3 bases from V and 2 from J, leaving 8 bases between them. The germline CDR1 and CDR2 sequences are SNHLY and FYNNEI. The CDR3 has 13 amino acids. Here the CDR3 reads CASSEDSTYEQYF. In DNA, the CDR3 is TGTGCCAGCAGTGAGGACAGTACCTACGAGCAGTACTTC.

This clonotype was observed a handful of times. The chain uses TRBV2 and TRBJ2-1, with 11 bases fitting TRBD1. The CDR3 consists of 14 residues. Germline V lookup: CDR1 SNHLY, CDR2 FYNNEI. V trimming: 3 bases; J trimming: 10 bases; junction bases outside the gene matches: 5. Here the CDR3 reads CASSELDRGQEQFF. The DNA for the CDR3 is TGTGCCAGCAGTGAGCTGGACAGGGGGCAGGAGCAGTTCTTC. The full variable domain, its missing parts supplied by reference TRBV2 and TRBJ2-1, is EPEVTQTPSHQVTQMGQEVILRCVPISNHLYFYWYRQILGQKVEFLVSFYNNEISEKSEIFDDQFSVERPDGSNFTLKIRSTKLEDSAMYFCASSELDRGQEQFFGPGTRLTVL.

This clonotype was found a few times. This chain links TRBV12-3 or TRBV12-4 with TRBJ1-5, with D possibly being TRBD1 (5 bases). V gave up 2 bases and J gave up 1 base, with 12 bases separating them. The CDR3 extends over 16 amino acids. Here the CDR3 reads CASSLFGTWSNQPQHF. Here the CDR3 DNA reads TGTGCCAGCAGTTTATTCGGGACTTGGAGCAATCAGCCCCAGCATTTT.

This clonotype was found a few times. V is TRBV6-5 and J is TRBJ2-2, with unresolved D. Germline V lookup: CDR1 MNHEY, CDR2 SVGAGI. There are 16 residues in the CDR3. Between the trimmed V and J ends, which lost 2 bases and 2 bases, there was a span of 12 bases. CDR3 loop: CASSYDRVSNTGELFF. CDR3 sequence (DNA): TGTGCCAGCAGTTACGACCGGGTCTCAAACACCGGGGAGCTGTTTTTT.

This clonotype was observed at least ten times. The chain couples TRBV12-3 or TRBV12-4 to TRBJ2-7; possible D gene TRBD1, 5 bases. The CDR3 has 14 amino acids. The V end was cut by 5 bases, the J end by 2 bases, with 13 bases between. CDR3 coding DNA: TGTGCCAGCAGTCCGCAGGGTGGAACCTACGAGCAGTACTTC. Encoded protein: CASSPQGGTYEQYF.

In this sample, this clonotype turned up a few times. V gene TRBV20-1 combines with J gene TRBJ2-4, with TRBD1 matching 8 bases. The germline CDR1 and CDR2 sequences are DFQATT and SNEGSKA (reference sequence). With 1 base clipped from V and 2 bases from J, the junction kept 7 bases outside the gene matches. The CDR3 has 16 residues. The CDR3 bases are TGCAGTGCTAGAGCCCCCCAGGGGGCGACCAAAAACATTCAGTACTTC. Translation gives CSARAPQGATKNIQYF.